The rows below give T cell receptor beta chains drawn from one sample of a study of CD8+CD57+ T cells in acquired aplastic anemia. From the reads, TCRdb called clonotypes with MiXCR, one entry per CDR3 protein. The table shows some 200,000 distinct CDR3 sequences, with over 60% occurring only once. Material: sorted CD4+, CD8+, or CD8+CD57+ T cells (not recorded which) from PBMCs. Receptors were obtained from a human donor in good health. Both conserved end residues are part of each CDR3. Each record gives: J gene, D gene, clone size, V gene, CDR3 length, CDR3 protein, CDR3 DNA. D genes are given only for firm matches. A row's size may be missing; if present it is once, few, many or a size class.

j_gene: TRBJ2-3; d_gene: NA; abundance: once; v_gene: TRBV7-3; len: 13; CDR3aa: CASGRGGGDTQYF; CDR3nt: TGTGCCAGCGGCAGGGGAGGAGGAGATACGCAGTATTTT
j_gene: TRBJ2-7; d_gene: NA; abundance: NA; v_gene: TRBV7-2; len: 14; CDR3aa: CASTAGWGNYEQYF; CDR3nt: TGTGCCAGCACCGCTGGGTGGGGGAACTACGAGCAGTACTTC
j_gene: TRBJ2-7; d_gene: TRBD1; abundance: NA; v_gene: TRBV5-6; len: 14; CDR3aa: CASSARDRSYEQHF; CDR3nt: TGTGCCAGCAGCGCCCGGGACAGGTCCTACGAGCAGCACTTC
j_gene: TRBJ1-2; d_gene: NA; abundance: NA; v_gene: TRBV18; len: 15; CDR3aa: CASSRPETDHYGYTF; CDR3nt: TGTGCCAGCTCACGCCCCGAGACAGACCACTATGGCTACACCTTC
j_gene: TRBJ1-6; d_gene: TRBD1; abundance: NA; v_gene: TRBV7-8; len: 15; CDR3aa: CASSPRDSDNSPLHF; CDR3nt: TGTGCCAGCAGCCCCCGGGACAGCGATAATTCACCCCTCCACTTT
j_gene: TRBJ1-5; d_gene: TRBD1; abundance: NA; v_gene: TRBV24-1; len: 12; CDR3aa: CATNRQGEPQHF; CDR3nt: TGTGCCACCAATCGACAGGGCGAGCCCCAGCATTTT
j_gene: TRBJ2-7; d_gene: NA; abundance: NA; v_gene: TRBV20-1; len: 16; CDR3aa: CSARGGQIVSSYEQYF; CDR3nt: TGCAGTGCTAGAGGTGGACAAATAGTGAGCTCCTACGAGCAGTACTTC
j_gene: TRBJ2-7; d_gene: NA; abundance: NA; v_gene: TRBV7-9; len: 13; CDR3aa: CASSLAPLSEQYF; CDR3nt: TGTGCCAGCAGCTTAGCCCCCCTAAGCGAGCAGTACTTC
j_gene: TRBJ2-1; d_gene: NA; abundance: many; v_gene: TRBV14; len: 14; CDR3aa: CASSQLGQNNEQFF; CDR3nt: TGTGCCAGCAGCCAATTAGGGCAGAACAATGAGCAGTTCTTC
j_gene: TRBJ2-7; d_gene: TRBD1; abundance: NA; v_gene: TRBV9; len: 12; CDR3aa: CASSFGTGEQYF; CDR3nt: TGTGCCAGCAGCTTCGGGACAGGCGAGCAGTACTTC
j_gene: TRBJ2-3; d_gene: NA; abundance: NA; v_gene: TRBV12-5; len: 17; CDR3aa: CASSSSEEGVGSDTQYF; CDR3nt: TGTGCCAGCAGTTCAAGTGAGGAGGGAGTGGGGTCAGATACGCAGTATTTT
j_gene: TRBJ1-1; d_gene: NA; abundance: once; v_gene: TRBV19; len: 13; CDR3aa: CASSIDGRTEAFF; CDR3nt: TGTGCCAGTAGTATTGATGGGAGGACTGAAGCTTTCTTT
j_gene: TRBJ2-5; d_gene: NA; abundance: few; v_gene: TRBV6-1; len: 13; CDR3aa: CASSLVRSETQYF; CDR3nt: TGTGCCAGCAGTTTAGTTAGGTCGGAGACCCAGTACTTC
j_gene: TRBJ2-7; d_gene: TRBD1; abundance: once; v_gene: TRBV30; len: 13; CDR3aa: CAWSVGQGNEQYF; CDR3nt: TGTGCCTGGAGTGTCGGACAGGGGAACGAGCAGTACTTC
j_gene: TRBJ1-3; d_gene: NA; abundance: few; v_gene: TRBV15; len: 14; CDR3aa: CATQDSTSGNTIYF; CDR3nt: TGTGCCACCCAGGACAGTACCTCTGGAAACACCATATATTTT
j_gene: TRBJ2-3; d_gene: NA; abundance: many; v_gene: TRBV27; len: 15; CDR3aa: CASSFYVGDTDTQYF; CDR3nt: TGTGCCAGCAGTTTTTACGTGGGGGACACAGATACGCAGTATTTT
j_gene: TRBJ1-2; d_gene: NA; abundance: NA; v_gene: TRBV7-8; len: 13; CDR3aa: CASSFGRTYGYTF; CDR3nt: TGTGCCAGCAGCTTCGGTCGAACTTATGGCTACACCTTC
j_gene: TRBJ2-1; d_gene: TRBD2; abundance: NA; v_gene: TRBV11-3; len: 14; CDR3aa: CASSLDGTSSEQFF; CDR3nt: TGTGCCAGCAGCTTAGATGGGACTAGTAGTGAGCAGTTCTTC
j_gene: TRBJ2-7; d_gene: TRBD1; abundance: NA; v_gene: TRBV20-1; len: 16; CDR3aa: CSASSPGGQVQYEQYF; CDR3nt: TGCAGTGCCAGCAGCCCGGGTGGACAGGTACAATACGAGCAGTACTTC
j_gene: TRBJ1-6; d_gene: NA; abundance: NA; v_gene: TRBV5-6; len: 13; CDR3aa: CASTWEFGSPLHF; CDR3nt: TGTGCCAGCACCTGGGAGTTCGGGTCACCCCTCCACTTT